The T cell receptor (beta chain) under discussion was sequenced for a study of identical twins. As regards this clonotype: Its matching antigen is unknown.

This CDR3 has 15 amino acids. Trimming cost V 5 bases and J 9 bases, with 19 bases left between them. The germline gives CDR1 SEHNR, CDR2 FQNEAQ (reference sequence). Overall study results and limits: Insertions ran lower in abundant cord blood beta clonotypes, though not in memory repertoires. Interpretation of the results relied on cross-sectional statistical analysis and not on following the same donors.

TCRdb used MiXCR to reprocess the 5' RACE reads, holding one entry per CDR3 protein. The repertoire holds approximately 230,000 distinct CDR3 sequences, with 6.5% as singletons. The sample was also linked to a second study, of T cells expressing NK-cell markers. That study reports: All TCR beta repertoires analysed originated from sorted CD3+CD56+NKG2C+, CD3+CD56+NKG2C- and CD3+CD56-NKG2C+ T cells.

The chain is built from TRBV7-9 and TRBJ2-2, with D unclear. This sequence originates from a woman between 18 and 30 years old in good health. Sequencing was performed on CD8+ T cells sorted from blood. This CDR3 is CASSPLLISARELFF. In DNA form, the CDR3 reads TGTGCCAGCAGCCCACTTCTTATATCGGCCCGGGAGCTGTTTTTT.